The 21 T cell receptor beta chains below come from one sample, sequenced in a study of blood T cell repertoires in COVID-19. Profiled with immunoSEQ multiplex PCR; TCRdb holds only in-frame clones, not every one. This table has about 100,000 clones, roughly 84% appearing once. The sample taken for sequencing was peripheral blood. The receptors come from a human donor in a cohort sampled during active COVID-19.

The CDR3 DNA sequence: TGCACCAGCAGCCAAGATACTGAGCGGGAGCGGTATACAGATACGCAGTATTTT. This sequence encodes CTSSQDTERERYTDTQYF. The chain links TRBV1 to TRBJ2-3; the D call in the table, TRBD2, was not verified against the DNA. TRBV1 is a recognized pseudogene. CDR3 length: 18 amino acids.

The chain employs TRBV4-3 and TRBJ2-3; perhaps TRBD2 as D (6 bases). This CDR3 is 15 amino acids long. V was pared by 3 bases and J by 2 bases, with 12 bases between. Germline V lookup: CDR1 LGHNA, CDR2 YSLEER. CDR3 amino acids: CASSQQGLSTDTQYF. The CDR3 nucleotides are TGCGCCAGCAGCCAGCAGGGACTGTCCACAGATACGCAGTATTTT.

The chain has TRBV15 and TRBJ2-7, with D possibly TRBD2 on 6 matching bases. There are 16 residues in the CDR3. Per the germline V gene, CDR1 is LNHNV and CDR2 is YYDKDF (reference sequence). Trimming shortened V by 0 bases and J by 2 bases, and 14 bases separated the two germline ends. CDR3 residues: CATSRDYTEGTYEQYF. Here the CDR3 DNA reads TGTGCCACCAGCAGAGATTATACGGAGGGAACCTACGAGCAGTACTTC.

This clone was seen only once. The rearrangement uses TRBV11-1 and TRBJ2-6; D unclear. Germline assignment: CDR1 SGHAT and CDR2 FQDESV (reference sequence). CDR3 length: 16 amino acids. The ends were cut back, 6 bases at V and 0 bases at J, with 12 bases in the middle. The CDR3 coding sequence is TGTGCCAGCAGACCACTAAAGAGCTCTGGGGCCAACGTCCTGACTTTC. It translates to CASRPLKSSGANVLTF.

The chain couples TRBV4-3 to TRBJ1-4; D possibly corresponds to TRBD1 (6 bases). The CDR3 consists of 14 residues. V shed 2 bases and J shed 4 bases, with 8 bases lying between them. In germline, CDR1 is LGHNA, CDR2 YSLEER. CDR3 nucleotide sequence: TGCGCCAGCAGCCAACAGGGGAATAATGAAAAACTGTTTTTT. Its protein product is CASSQQGNNEKLFF.

The rearrangement joins TRBV2 to TRBJ2-6; no clear D gene. Trimming took 4 bases from V and 0 from J, leaving 4 bases between them. This CDR3 has 14 residues. Germline V gene lookup returns CDR1 SNHLY and CDR2 FYNNEI. The CDR3 protein is CASSGSSGANVLTF. CDR3 sequence (DNA): TGTGCCAGCAGTGGCAGCTCTGGGGCCAACGTCCTGACTTTC. The variable domain in full, with the rest retrieved from reference TRBV2 and TRBJ2-6, is EPEVTQTPSHQVTQMGQEVILRCVPISNHLYFYWYRQILGQKVEFLVSFYNNEISEKSEIFDDQFSVERPDGSNFTLKIRSTKLEDSAMYFCASSGSSGANVLTFGAGSRLTVL.

This chain links TRBV7-2 with TRBJ1-2, with TRBD1 matching 8 bases. The CDR3 loop spans 14 amino acids. Germline V CDR1 and CDR2: SGHTA, FQGNSA. The V segment lost 2 bases and the J segment 4 bases; nucleotides outside the gene matches: 3. The CDR3 coding sequence is TGTGCCAGCAGCTTACAGGGGGCGGGCTATGGCTACACCTTC. This translates into CASSLQGAGYGYTF.

V is TRBV6-5 and J is TRBJ2-7; possible D gene TRBD2, 7 bases. The germline V gene has CDR1 MNHEY and CDR2 SVGAGI. The V gene lost 7 bases and the J gene lost 0 bases, with 16 bases spanning the gap. This CDR3 has 15 amino acids. The CDR3: CASNPSGTRSYEQYV. The CDR3 DNA reads as TGTGCCAGCAATCCAAGCGGGACACGCTCCTACGAGCAGTACGTC.

This clone was observed a few times. V is TRBV6-2 or TRBV6-3 and J is TRBJ2-3; D is undetermined. The germline V gene has CDR1 MNHEY and CDR2 SVGEGT. The CDR3 covers 12 residues. Trimming stripped 2 bases from V and 2 bases from J, with 2 bases between. CDR3: CASSYLTDTQYF. The CDR3, as DNA: TGTGCCAGCAGTTACCTCACAGATACGCAGTATTTT.

This chain's CDR3 is CASSPGDSGRSSTDTQYF. The CDR3 DNA is TGTGCCAGCAGCCCCGGCGATAGCGGGAGGTCTAGCACAGATACGCAGTATTTT. This rearrangement joins TRBV7-8 to TRBJ2-3, with 10 bases identical to TRBD2. CDR3 length: 18 amino acids. Trimming took 5 bases from V and 0 from J; bases not matched to a gene: 11. Per germline, CDR1 SGHVS and CDR2 FQNEAQ. The variable domain in full, completed from reference TRBV7-8 and TRBJ2-3, reads GAGVSQSPRYKVAKRGQDVALRCDPISGHVSLFWYQQALGQGPEFLTYFQNEAQLDKSGLPSDRFFAERPEGSVSTLKIQRTQQEDSAVYLCASSPGDSGRSSTDTQYFGPGTRLTVL.

This clone was recorded once. V usage is TRBV3-1 (or the pseudogene TRBV3-2) and J usage is TRBJ2-7; 9 bases are a match to TRBD2. Germline trimming cut 5 bases from V and 2 bases from J; bases unmatched to any gene: 16. The CDR3 contains 18 residues. Germline V gives CDR1 LGHDT, CDR2 YNNKEL (reference sequence). The CDR3 loop is CASSLRAGGRQSTYEQYV. CDR3 bases: TGTGCCAGCAGCTTACGAGCGGGGGGAAGACAGTCTACCTACGAGCAGTACGTC.

This CDR3 reads CSAYKAEAFF. The CDR3 DNA reads as TGCAGTGCATACAAAGCTGAAGCTTTCTTT. V usage is TRBV20-1 and J usage is TRBJ1-1; no definite D call. The CDR3 length is 10 residues. V lost 6 bases and J 6 bases, leaving 8 bases between the germline ends. Germline V CDR1 and CDR2: DFQATT, SNEGSKA (reference sequence).

The chain uses TRBV6-2 or TRBV6-3 and TRBJ2-7, with a tentative D call TRBD2 (8 bases). CDR1 is MNHEY, CDR2 SVGEGT, per germline. The CDR3 covers 16 residues. V dropped 5 bases and J dropped 1 base, with 18 bases sitting between them. The CDR3 reads CASSERGPRGSYEQYF. In DNA, the CDR3 is TGTGCCAGCAGTGAGCGGGGGCCCAGGGGGTCCTACGAGCAGTACTTC.

The V and J genes are TRBV19 and TRBJ2-5; the match to TRBD2 covers 9 bases. The CDR3 runs 13 residues. Per the germline V gene, CDR1 is LNHDA and CDR2 is SQIVND (reference sequence). The V and J ends lost 5 bases and 4 bases, in that order; junction bases with no gene match: 2. The CDR3 DNA reads TGTGCCAGTAGTGTTAGCGGGAGAGAGACCCAGTACTTC. Translated, it gives CASSVSGRETQYF.

V and J are TRBV7-2 and TRBJ1-2; TRBD1 is a possible D gene (6 bases). Trimming shortened V by 5 bases and J by 3 bases, and 10 bases separated the two germline ends. The CDR3 is 13 amino acids. Germline loops: CDR1 SGHTA, CDR2 FQGNSA. CDR3 coding DNA: TGTGCCAGCAGCCTTGCAGGGGACTATGGCTACACCTTC. Protein sequence: CASSLAGDYGYTF.

The genes are TRBV5-1 and TRBJ2-1; D is ambiguous. This CDR3 contains 12 residues. Germline V lookup: CDR1 SGHRS, CDR2 YFSETQ. Trimming left V 1 base short and J 9 bases short, with 8 bases between. The CDR3, as DNA: TGCGCCAGCAGCTTGTACTCGGGTGAGCAGTTCTTC. This sequence encodes CASSLYSGEQFF.

The CDR3 nucleotides are TGTGCCAGTAGTCCAAAACAGGAATATAGCAATCAGCCCCAGCATTTT. It yields the protein CASSPKQEYSNQPQHF. The chain links TRBV19 to TRBJ1-5; TRBD1 is a possible D gene (5 bases). This CDR3 is built from 16 residues. V shed 5 bases and J shed 0 bases, with 14 bases lying between them. The germline gives CDR1 LNHDA, CDR2 SQIVND (reference sequence).

This clone was recorded once. V is TRBV30 and J is TRBJ1-1; D ambiguous. The CDR3 is made up of 12 amino acids. Germline V CDR1 and CDR2: GTSNPN, SVGIG (reference sequence). Trimming cost V 5 bases and J 3 bases, with 10 bases left between them. The CDR3 DNA reads TGTGCCTGGGGCGAGGACTACACTGAAGCTTTCTTT. Amino acid sequence: CAWGEDYTEAFF.

This chain joins TRBV6-2 or TRBV6-3 and TRBJ1-2; maybe TRBD1 (6 bases). V was pared by 6 bases and J by 0 bases, with 14 bases between. The germline gives CDR1 MNHEY, CDR2 SVGEGT. CDR3 length: 15 residues. CDR3 in DNA: TGTGCCAGCAGCCTGACAGGCGATCCTAACTATGGCTACACCTTC. Translation: CASSLTGDPNYGYTF.

This sequence joins TRBV4-1 and TRBJ2-3; tentatively, D is TRBD2 (6 bases). The CDR3 has 17 residues. With 1 base removed from V and 0 bases from J, the gap between germline ends came to 14 bases. CDR1 is MGHRA, CDR2 YSYEKL, per germline. The CDR3 region has the DNA TGCGCCAGCAGCCAAGGTGCGCGAAGCGGGAGCACAGATACGCAGTATTTT. Its translation is CASSQGARSGSTDTQYF.

V gene TRBV7-9 combines with J gene TRBJ2-5, with 7 bases matching TRBD1. Germline values: CDR1 SEHNR, CDR2 FQNEAQ (reference sequence). This CDR3 is built from 15 residues. V lost 0 bases to trimming and J lost 3 bases; unmatched junction nucleotides: 4. For the CDR3, the DNA is TGTGCCAGCAGCTTAGCCGGGACAGAGAAAGAGACCCAGTACTTC. Its translation is CASSLAGTEKETQYF.